One sample yielded the 23 T cell receptor beta chains listed below, sequenced in a study of T cells in Graves' hyperthyroidism and ophthalmopathy. What was amplified from RNA transcripts were TCR beta CDR3 regions. Using the HTBI primer set, a first-round RT-PCR was run on the TCR CDR3. One entry per CDR3 protein, called by TCRdb with MiXCR from the multiplex PCR reads. The sample contains fewer than 450,000 distinct CDR3 sequences, 17% of which appear only once. The sample was blood. These receptor sequences come from a woman aged 30 to 39 with Graves' hyperthyroidism that later progressed to Graves' ophthalmopathy.

This clonotype came up many times. The chain has TRBV12-3 or TRBV12-4 and TRBJ1-2, with D possibly being TRBD1 (5 bases). The CDR3 runs 17 residues. Trimming stripped 6 bases from V and 8 bases from J, with 28 bases between. Here the CDR3 reads CASSFLNIGGGDEGYTF. DNA of the CDR3: TGTGCCAGCAGCTTCTTAAATATCGGGGGGGGAGATGAAGGCTACACCTTC.

Ten or more counts support this clonotype. The gene calls are TRBV19 and TRBJ1-1; 9 bases line up with TRBD1. The CDR3 loop spans 17 amino acids. Germline lookup yields CDR1 LNHDA and CDR2 SQIVND (reference sequence). The junction had 18 bases not matched to a gene; V was cut back by 5 bases and J by 8 bases. The chain's CDR3 is CASSLPGDRDSSLEAFF. The CDR3 nucleotides read TGTGCCAGTAGTTTACCCGGGGACAGGGATTCGTCTTTGGAAGCTTTCTTT.

This clonotype was observed many times. The V gene is TRBV5-1, the J gene TRBJ2-1, with 8 bases fitting TRBD1. The germline gives CDR1 SGHRS, CDR2 YFSETQ. With 4 bases clipped from V and 6 bases from J, the junction kept 3 bases outside the gene matches. This CDR3 region has 13 residues. This chain's CDR3 is CASSADRANEQFF. The CDR3 DNA sequence: TGCGCCAGCAGCGCGGACAGGGCCAATGAGCAGTTCTTC.

This clonotype was observed a few times. This chain joins TRBV5-6 and TRBJ1-3; 7 bases fit TRBD1. The V and J ends lost 4 bases and 0 bases, in that order; junction bases with no gene match: 7. The CDR3 runs to 16 residues. The germline V gene has CDR1 SGHDT and CDR2 YYEEEE. In DNA, the CDR3 is TGTGCCAGCAGCCTATTAGACAGGGACTCTGGAAACACCATATATTTT. Residues: CASSLLDRDSGNTIYF.

This clonotype was seen at least ten times. Here the CDR3 reads CASVERLAGETQYF. CDR3 nucleotide sequence: TGTGCCAGCGTCGAGCGGCTAGCTGGAGAGACCCAGTACTTC. This chain links TRBV7-9 with TRBJ2-5, with a possible D match to TRBD2 (5 bases). The CDR3 extends over 14 amino acids. Looked up from germline, CDR1 is SEHNR and CDR2 is FQNEAQ (reference sequence). Between the trimmed V and J ends, which lost 8 bases and 4 bases, there was a span of 17 bases.

In nucleotides, the CDR3 is TGTGCCTGGGGGACAGGGAGCTCCTACAATGAGCAGTTCTTC. Translating it yields CAWGTGSSYNEQFF. The V call is TRBV30, the J call TRBJ2-1, with 9 bases aligning to TRBD1. V lost 5 bases and J lost 0; bases outside the gene matches: 2. Germline CDR1 is GTSNPN and CDR2 is SVGIG (reference sequence). The CDR3 contains 14 residues.

The table lists this clonotype with many counts. The V gene is TRBV12-3 or TRBV12-4, the J gene TRBJ1-2; D might be TRBD1 (6 bases). Trimming shortened V by 1 base and J by 7 bases, and 13 bases separated the two germline ends. This CDR3 has 14 residues. CDR3 residues: CASSLGGGVRGYTF. CDR3 DNA sequence: TGTGCCAGCAGTTTAGGGGGGGGCGTTCGTGGCTACACCTTC.

This clonotype has a handful of counts. This chain uses TRBV3-1 with TRBJ1-4; D uncertain. Trimming left V 7 bases short and J 5 bases short, with 11 bases between. This CDR3 contains 13 residues. Germline CDR1 is LGHDT and CDR2 is YNNKEL (reference sequence). The CDR3 nucleotides are TGTGCCAGCAATCGGAACGACAATGAAAAACTGTTTTTT. Protein sequence: CASNRNDNEKLFF.

In this sample, this clonotype turned up a few times. The chain uses TRBV4-1 and TRBJ2-1; 11 bases agree with TRBD2. V gave up 1 base and J gave up 9 bases; unmatched junction bases: 8. The germline gives CDR1 MGHRA, CDR2 YSYEKL. This CDR3 is built from 16 residues. CDR3 loop: CASSQVAGGPIGEQFF. The DNA for the CDR3 is TGCGCCAGCAGCCAAGTAGCGGGAGGGCCGATCGGTGAGCAGTTCTTC.

This clonotype was counted ten times or more. This chain uses TRBV6-1 with TRBJ1-2; D remains ambiguous. V gave up 3 bases and J gave up 2 bases, with 10 bases separating them. The CDR3 covers 14 residues. CDR1 MNHNS and CDR2 SASEGT come from the germline V gene. The CDR3 protein is CASSDPTRNYGYTF. The CDR3 bases are TGTGCCAGCAGTGACCCAACACGAAACTATGGCTACACCTTC.

J is TRBJ1-5 and V is TRBV19; TRBD1 matches at 9 bases. Germline trimming cut 6 bases from V and 5 bases from J; bases unmatched to any gene: 5. Germline CDR1 is LNHDA and CDR2 is SQIVND (reference sequence). The CDR3 totals 14 residues. CDR3 residues: CASRSGQGYQPQHF. The CDR3 DNA is TGTGCCAGTAGGTCGGGACAGGGCTATCAGCCCCAGCATTTT.

Many counts were recorded for this clonotype. The chain uses TRBV11-1 and TRBJ2-4; TRBD1 matches 7 bases. Germline-derived CDR1 and CDR2 are SGHAT and FQDESV (reference sequence). Trimming cost V 4 bases and J 0 bases; bases outside gene matches: 9. The CDR3 has 17 amino acids. The CDR3 sequence is CASSSNRGFVAKNIQYF. The CDR3 nucleotides read TGTGCCAGCAGCTCGAACAGGGGATTCGTAGCCAAAAACATTCAGTACTTC.

The chain recombines TRBV28 with TRBJ2-7; D is undetermined. V dropped 3 bases and J dropped 6 bases, with 9 bases sitting between them. CDR1 is MDHEN and CDR2 is SYDVKM in the germline V gene. The CDR3 sequence is 12 residues long. The CDR3 DNA follows: TGTGCCAGCAGTTTTTTAATAGGCGAGCAGTACTTC. This sequence encodes CASSFLIGEQYF.

This clonotype was counted many times. The rearrangement links TRBV9 to TRBJ2-3; D not resolved. Germline V gives CDR1 SGDLS, CDR2 YYNGEE. V lost 0 bases to trimming and J lost 1 base, with 3 bases between them. CDR3 length: 13 residues. This CDR3 reads CASSVGGTDTQYF. In DNA form, the CDR3 reads TGTGCCAGCAGCGTAGGGGGCACAGATACGCAGTATTTT.

This clonotype was observed at least ten times. The chain links TRBV28 to TRBJ2-1; possibly TRBD1 for D (6 bases). V shed 7 bases and J shed 4 bases, with 14 bases lying between them. Looked up from germline, CDR1 is MDHEN and CDR2 is SYDVKM. The CDR3 has 14 residues. CDR3 DNA: TGTGCCAGCATTGCCGCAGGGGAGTACAATGAGCAGTTCTTC. This gives the protein CASIAAGEYNEQFF.

Many counts were recorded for this clonotype. This chain uses TRBV10-1 with TRBJ2-3, with TRBD2 matching 9 bases. The CDR3 extends over 16 amino acids. CDR1 and CDR2 from the germline V gene are WNHNN and SYGVQD (reference sequence). V dropped 4 bases and J dropped 4; count of bases not matched to a gene: 9. The CDR3 DNA is TGCGCCAGCAGTGTACGGCGGGGGGGCCGCCCAGATACGCAGTATTTT. It yields the protein CASSVRRGGRPDTQYF.

This clonotype was seen only a few times. The chain employs TRBV5-8 and TRBJ1-2; TRBD1 agrees at 8 bases. This CDR3 spans 15 amino acids. J was trimmed by 4 bases and V by 0 bases; bases with no gene match: 5. Germline values: CDR1 SGHTS, CDR2 YDEGEE. The CDR3 reads CASSLVQGAIYGYTF. In DNA form, the CDR3 reads TGTGCCAGCAGCTTGGTCCAGGGGGCTATCTATGGCTACACCTTC.

This chain's CDR3 is CASTAGGRGQETQYF. Here the CDR3 DNA reads TGTGCCAGCACCGCGGGAGGTAGAGGCCAAGAGACCCAGTACTTC. V is TRBV28 and J is TRBJ2-5; 8 nucleotides align to TRBD2. Germline assignment: CDR1 MDHEN and CDR2 SYDVKM. V lost 7 bases, J lost 1 base, and 8 bases stayed unmatched. This CDR3 region has 15 residues. Using reference TRBV28 and TRBJ2-5 for the parts outside the CDR3, the full variable domain is DVKVTQSSRYLVKRTGEKVFLECVQDMDHENMFWYRQDPGLGLRLIYFSYDVKMKEKGDIPEGYSVSREKKERFSLILESASTNQTSMYLCASTAGGRGQETQYFGPGTRLLVL.

This clonotype was counted a few times. V gene TRBV4-1 combines with J gene TRBJ2-1; D could derive from TRBD1 or TRBD2 (7 bases each). V lost 0 bases to trimming and J lost 5 bases, with 20 bases between them. Germline CDR1 is MGHRA and CDR2 is YSYEKL. This CDR3 region has 18 residues. DNA of the CDR3: TGCGCCAGCAGCCAAGATGTGGGAGGGGGCGAGGTAAACAATGAGCAGTTCTTC. Protein product: CASSQDVGGGEVNNEQFF.

This clonotype occurred many times. The CDR3 here is CASSLVGGVSNQPQHF. The DNA of the CDR3 is TGTGCCAGCAGCTTAGTAGGTGGGGTTAGCAATCAGCCCCAGCATTTT. This sequence joins TRBV7-2 and TRBJ1-5; D is uncertain. The CDR3 contains 16 residues. Germline CDR1 reads SGHTA; CDR2 reads FQGNSA. Deletions cut 1 base from V and 0 bases from J, with 10 bases between.

This clonotype was recorded at least ten times. V usage is TRBV20-1 and J usage is TRBJ1-5, with TRBD1 as a possible D gene (6 bases). Trimming left V 5 bases short and J 6 bases short, with 17 bases between. The V gene's germline CDR1 is DFQATT and CDR2 SNEGSKA (reference sequence). The CDR3 covers 14 residues. The CDR3 reads CSASGAGGPQPQHF. The CDR3 region has the DNA TGCAGTGCTTCAGGGGCGGGGGGCCCTCAGCCCCAGCATTTT.

The table lists this clonotype with many counts. The rearrangement uses TRBV30 and TRBJ1-1, with a weak D call TRBD1 (5 bases). Per the germline V gene, CDR1 is GTSNPN and CDR2 is SVGIG (reference sequence). The CDR3 is 14 amino acids. Trimming shortened V by 0 bases and J by 0 bases, and 8 bases separated the two germline ends. The CDR3 DNA follows: TGTGCCTGGAGTGTTCTGGGGGTGAACACTGAAGCTTTCTTT. Amino acid sequence: CAWSVLGVNTEAFF. Complete variable domain (other parts from reference TRBV30 and TRBJ1-1): SQTIHQWPATLVQPVGSPLSLECTVEGTSNPNLYWYRQAAGRGLQLLFYSVGIGQISSEVPQNLSASRPQDRQFILSSKKLLLSDSGFYLCAWSVLGVNTEAFFGQGTRLTVV.

At least ten counts were recorded for this clonotype. The chain recombines TRBV30 with TRBJ1-2, with D possibly matching TRBD1 (6 bases). Per the germline V gene, CDR1 is GTSNPN and CDR2 is SVGIG (reference sequence). The CDR3 covers 16 residues. Trimming removed 2 bases at V and 8 bases at J, with 24 bases between. The CDR3 DNA follows: TGTGCCTGGAGTAGCGGGGGGGCCGGTCGCTATGGAGGCTACACCTTC. Translation gives CAWSSGGAGRYGGYTF.